This entry lists 10 T cell receptor beta chains sequenced from one sample in a study of cytomegalovirus exposure and HLA in healthy donors. PCR involved 60 Vbeta and 13 Jbeta primers. The repertoire was sequenced with immunoSEQ multiplex PCR; TCRdb's copy has only in-frame clones and lacks some. The sample consists of tens of thousands of clones, roughly four fifths of them appearing once. The sequencing input was PBMCs. The source is a man under 40 in good health and CMV-seronegative.

The gene calls are TRBV9 and TRBJ1-2, with 7 bases identical to TRBD1. V gave up 3 bases and J gave up 2 bases; unmatched junction bases: 7. This CDR3 contains 15 residues. Germline V gene sequence: CDR1 SGDLS, CDR2 YYNGEE. In DNA, the CDR3 is TGTGCCAGCAGCGCACAGGGGAGCGGAAACTATGGCTACACCTTC. Its translation is CASSAQGSGNYGYTF.

This clone was observed a few times. The chain couples TRBV6-5 to TRBJ1-2; TRBD1 might be the D (5 bases). Trimming took off 7 bases at V and 2 bases at J, with 11 bases between the two ends. The CDR3 runs to 13 residues. The germline gives CDR1 MNHEY, CDR2 SVGAGI. The CDR3 coding sequence is TGTGCCAGCACCCACGGGGGGAACTATGGCTACACCTTC. The encoded protein is CASTHGGNYGYTF.

This clone was seen just once. The gene calls are TRBV7-2 and TRBJ2-7; 11 nucleotides line up with TRBD2. The CDR3 is made up of 13 amino acids. V gave up 5 bases and J gave up 7 bases; unmatched junction bases: 4. The germline CDR1 and CDR2 sequences are SGHTA and FQGNSA. CDR3 sequence: CASSPRLAGEQYV. The DNA of the CDR3 is TGTGCCAGCAGCCCCCGACTAGCGGGGGAGCAGTACGTC.

The chain carries TRBV5-4 and TRBJ2-5; D unclear. CDR1 is SGHNT and CDR2 is YYREEE in the germline V gene (reference sequence). The germline V and J ends were trimmed by 0 bases and 7 bases, with 10 bases remaining between them. The CDR3 is 13 amino acids. CDR3 DNA sequence: TGTGCCAGCAGCTTGGAACCTACGGGGACCCAGTACTTC. Its protein product is CASSLEPTGTQYF.

The V gene is TRBV6-1, the J gene TRBJ1-1, with unresolved D. Germline assignment: CDR1 MNHNS and CDR2 SASEGT. The CDR3 runs 15 residues. The ends were cut back, 10 bases at V and 0 bases at J, with 18 bases in the middle. The CDR3 is CAISKSGIVNTEAFF. CDR3 bases: TGTGCCATCTCCAAGTCGGGGATCGTGAACACTGAAGCTTTCTTT.

The chain is built from TRBV15 and TRBJ1-5; unclear D gene. Germline CDR1 reads LNHNV; CDR2 reads YYDKDF (reference sequence). The CDR3 extends over 16 amino acids. The V gene lost 3 bases and the J gene lost 0 bases, with 12 bases spanning the gap. Here the CDR3 reads CATSRSAALSNQPQHF. The CDR3 DNA reads TGTGCCACCAGCAGGTCAGCGGCTCTTAGCAATCAGCCCCAGCATTTT.

The rearrangement links TRBV2 to TRBJ2-5; D gene unclear. The J call could be wrong; TRBJ2-7 is a better fit for the DNA end. The CDR3 totals 13 residues. Germline loops: CDR1 SNHLY, CDR2 FYNNEI. The CDR3: CASRIVSVYEQYF. In nucleotides, the CDR3 is TGTGCCAGCAGAATAGTTTCGGTCTACGAGCAGTACTTC.

This chain joins TRBV28 and TRBJ2-5; 14 nucleotides agree with TRBD2. There are 16 residues in the CDR3. Germline V CDR1 and CDR2: MDHEN, SYDVKM. Trimming removed 5 bases from V and 5 bases from J; junction bases left unmatched: 7. The CDR3 DNA follows: TGTGCCAGCAGTCCCATGGGGACTAGCGGGAGTGAGACCCAGTACTTC. It yields the protein CASSPMGTSGSETQYF.

CDR3 in DNA: TGTGCCAGCAGTGAAGGGCTGTGGCAGCCCCAGCATTTT. Translating gives CASSEGLWQPQHF. This chain joins TRBV25-1 and TRBJ1-5; the D is unclear. CDR1 is MGHDK and CDR2 is SYGVNS in the germline V gene. The CDR3 consists of 13 residues. Trimming removed 2 bases from V and 7 bases from J, with 9 bases in between. Using reference TRBV25-1 and TRBJ1-5 for the parts outside the CDR3, the full variable domain is EADIYQTPRYLVIGTGKKITLECSQTMGHDKMYWYQQDPGMELHLIHYSYGVNSTEKGDLSSESTVSRIRTEHFPLTLESARPSHTSQYLCASSEGLWQPQHFGDGTRLSIL.

The CDR3 loop reads CASSIWTDVLYGYTF. In DNA form, the CDR3 reads TGTGCCAGCAGCATCTGGACAGACGTCCTTTATGGCTACACCTTC. V usage is TRBV5-5 and J usage is TRBJ1-2; TRBD1 is a possible D gene (6 bases). Trimming left V 4 bases short and J 5 bases short, with 18 bases between. There are 15 residues in the CDR3. Per the germline V gene, CDR1 is SGHKS and CDR2 is YYEKEE (reference sequence).